The source of this TCR beta chain is a study of blood T cell repertoires in COVID-19. Across the study: Samples representing acute and convalescent COVID-19 were sourced from the United States, Italy and Spain. PBMCs, B-cell-depleted T cells, or T cells were the source of the cDNA or gDNA that made up the material.

Original methodology: Reference gene primers were amplified, and this amplification served to estimate nucleated cell counts. Using immunoSEQ multiplex PCR, the repertoire was profiled, and TCRdb retains in-frame clones only, with some absent. V and J calls and clone size are copied from that table; D and trimming were computed from the DNA. The sample carries some 130,000 clones, approximately 84% recorded once. This CDR3 comprises 13 residues. Trimming took off 6 bases at V and 3 bases at J, with 9 bases between the two ends. The germline gives CDR1 MNHEY, CDR2 SVGAGI. The receptor was isolated from a man in his 70s with acute or convalescent COVID-19. Sequencing was performed on peripheral blood. This chain joins TRBV6-5 and TRBJ1-5, with D perhaps matching TRBD1 (6 bases). CDR3 sequence: CASSRGINQPQHF. The CDR3 bases are TGTGCCAGCAGCAGGGGAATCAATCAGCCCCAGCATTTT.